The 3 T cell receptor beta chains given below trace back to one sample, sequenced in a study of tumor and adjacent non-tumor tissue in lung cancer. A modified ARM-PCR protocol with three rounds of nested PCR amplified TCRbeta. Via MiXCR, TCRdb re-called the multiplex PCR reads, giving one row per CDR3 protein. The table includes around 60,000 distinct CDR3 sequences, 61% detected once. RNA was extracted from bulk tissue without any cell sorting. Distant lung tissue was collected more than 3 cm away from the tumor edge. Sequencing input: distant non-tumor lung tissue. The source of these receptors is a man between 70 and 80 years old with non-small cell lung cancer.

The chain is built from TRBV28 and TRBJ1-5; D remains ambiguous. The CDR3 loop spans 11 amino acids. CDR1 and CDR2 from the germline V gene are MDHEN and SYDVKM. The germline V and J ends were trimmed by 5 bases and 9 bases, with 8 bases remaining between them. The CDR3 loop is CASSPHTPQHF. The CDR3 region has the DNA TGTGCCAGCAGTCCTCATACGCCCCAGCATTTT.

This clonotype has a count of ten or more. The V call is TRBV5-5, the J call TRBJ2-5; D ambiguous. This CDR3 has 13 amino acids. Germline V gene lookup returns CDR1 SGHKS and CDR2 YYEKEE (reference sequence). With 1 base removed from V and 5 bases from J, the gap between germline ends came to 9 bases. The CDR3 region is CASSLFLSETQYF. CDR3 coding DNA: TGTGCCAGCAGCTTGTTTTTGTCGGAGACCCAGTACTTC.

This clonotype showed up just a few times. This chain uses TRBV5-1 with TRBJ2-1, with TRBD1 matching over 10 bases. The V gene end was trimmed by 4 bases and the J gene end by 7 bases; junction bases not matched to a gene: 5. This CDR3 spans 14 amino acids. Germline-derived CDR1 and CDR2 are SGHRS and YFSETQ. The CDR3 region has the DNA TGCGCCAGCAGCGCCGGGACAGGGGCGAATGAGCAGTTCTTC. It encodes CASSAGTGANEQFF.